This T cell receptor (beta chain) comes out of a study of blood T cell repertoires in COVID-19. For the study at large: Researchers got acute and convalescent COVID-19 samples from the United States, Italy and Spain. In each case, the material was cDNA or gDNA derived from T cells, B-cell-depleted T cells, or PBMCs.

V lost 1 base to trimming and J lost 5 bases, with 9 bases between them. The length of the CDR3 is 13 residues. Per germline, CDR1 SGHRS and CDR2 YFSETQ. Original data processing: Estimated nucleated cell counts came from reference gene primer amplification. Some clones are missing from TCRdb's copy, which holds only in-frame ones; the method was immunoSEQ multiplex PCR. The V and J calls and clone size are taken from that table; D and trimming were inferred from the DNA. This table holds 170,000 or so clones, roughly 88% found once. This TCR was sampled from a woman in her sixties or seventies with acute or convalescent COVID-19. The sample comprised peripheral blood. This chain uses TRBV5-1 with TRBJ1-1, with D tentatively TRBD1 (5 bases). The CDR3 sequence: CASSLREGTEAFF. In DNA form, the CDR3 reads TGCGCCAGCAGCTTGAGGGAGGGGACTGAAGCTTTCTTT.